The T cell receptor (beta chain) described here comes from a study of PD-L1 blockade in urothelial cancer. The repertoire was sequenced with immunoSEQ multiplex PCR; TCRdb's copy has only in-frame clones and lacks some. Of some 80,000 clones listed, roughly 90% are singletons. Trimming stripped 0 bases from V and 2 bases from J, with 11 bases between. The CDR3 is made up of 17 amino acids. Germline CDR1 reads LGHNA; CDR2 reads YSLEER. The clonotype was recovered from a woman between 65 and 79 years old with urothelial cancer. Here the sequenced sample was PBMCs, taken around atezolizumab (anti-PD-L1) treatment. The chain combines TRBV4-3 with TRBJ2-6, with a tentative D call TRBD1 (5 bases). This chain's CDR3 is CASSQDPGRAGANVLTF. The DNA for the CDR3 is TGCGCCAGCAGCCAAGATCCGGGCAGGGCTGGGGCCAACGTCCTGACTTTC.